The 8 T cell receptor beta chains below all came from one sample that was sequenced in a study of response to subunit inactivated influenza vaccine. Using its own MiXCR run on the RT-PCR reads, TCRdb lists one record per CDR3 protein. The top ten hold more than 9.5% of the sample, which has more than 550,000 distinct CDR3 sequences, approximately 11% seen once. The same sample was also studied in work on T cells expressing NK-cell markers. Per that study: Making the TCR beta cDNA relied on 5'RACE template switching with UMIs.

Sequencing used PBMCs from blood, obtained on the day of vaccination. These receptors came from a man aged 50 or older who received an inactivated influenza vaccine.

CDR3 in amino acids: CASSLVARGNEQFF. CDR3 in DNA: TGTGCCAGCAGCTTAGTAGCCAGGGGAAATGAGCAGTTCTTC. The rearrangement uses TRBV7-2 and TRBJ2-1, with TRBD1 as a possible D gene (6 bases). Germline values: CDR1 SGHTA, CDR2 FQGNSA. V was cut by 1 base and J by 7 bases, with 11 bases left in between. The CDR3 is made up of 14 amino acids.

This clonotype has just one count. The chain couples TRBV20-1 to TRBJ2-5, with D tentatively TRBD1 (6 bases). V lost 4 bases, J lost 9 bases, and 21 bases lay in between. The CDR3 is 14 residues long. CDR1 is DFQATT and CDR2 is SNEGSKA in the germline V gene (reference sequence). CDR3 nucleotides: TGCAGTGCTATTGGTAGGGACATGGTCGAGGCCCAGTACTTC. As protein: CSAIGRDMVEAQYF.

The sample holds a few counts of this clonotype. In nucleotides, the CDR3 is TGTGCCATCAAGGACAGCCAACTCTCCTACGAGCAGTACTTC. This gives the protein CAIKDSQLSYEQYF. V is TRBV10-3 and J is TRBJ2-7, with a possible D match to TRBD1 (6 bases). The V and J ends lost 7 bases and 0 bases respectively, with 13 bases between them. The CDR3 contains 14 residues. Looked up from germline, CDR1 is ENHRY and CDR2 is SYGVKD.

The chain employs TRBV2 and TRBJ2-1, with 11 nucleotides matching TRBD2. The CDR3 contains 14 residues. Germline V CDR1 and CDR2: SNHLY, FYNNEI. V was clipped by 10 bases and J by 5 bases; unmatched bases: 7. CDR3 protein: CATSGTSGNNEQFF. CDR3 DNA: TGTGCCACATCCGGGACTAGCGGAAACAATGAGCAGTTCTTC.

The chain is built from TRBV29-1 and TRBJ2-1; 9 bases are shared with TRBD1. J lost 13 bases, V lost 3 bases, and 7 bases had no gene match. Per the germline V gene, CDR1 is SQVTM and CDR2 is ANQGSEA. CDR3 length: 12 residues. CDR3 amino acids: CSVDDRGSSQFF. CDR3 bases: TGCAGCGTTGATGACAGGGGGTCTTCACAGTTCTTC.

The chain employs TRBV11-2 and TRBJ2-2; D remains unclear. V was cut by 2 bases and J by 1 base, with 8 bases left in between. There are 15 residues in the CDR3. In germline, CDR1 is SGHAT, CDR2 FQNNGV. The CDR3 nucleotides read TGTGCCAGCAGCTTACTGTTCAGGAACACCGGGGAGCTGTTTTTT. This encodes CASSLLFRNTGELFF. Full variable domain (outside the CDR3, taken from reference TRBV11-2 and TRBJ2-2): EAGVAQSPRYKIIEKRQSVAFWCNPISGHATLYWYQQILGQGPKLLIQFQNNGVVDDSQLPKDRFSAERLKGVDSTLKIQPAKLEDSAVYLCASSLLFRNTGELFFGEGSRLTVL.

V usage is TRBV4-1 and J usage is TRBJ2-2, with TRBD2 identical over 8 bases. Unmatched junction bases numbered 8, after V lost 4 bases and J lost 1 base. The germline V gene has CDR1 MGHRA and CDR2 YSYEKL. There are 17 residues in the CDR3. CDR3 sequence reads: CASSRSAAGGNTGELFF. In nucleotides, the CDR3 is TGCGCCAGCAGCCGATCGGCGGCGGGAGGGAACACCGGGGAGCTGTTTTTT.

The sample holds a few counts of this clonotype. CDR3 region: CASSQGRTGPTYEQYF. The CDR3 region has the DNA TGTGCCAGCAGCCAAGGTCGTACGGGACCTACCTACGAGCAGTACTTC. The rearrangement links TRBV3-1 to TRBJ2-7, with D perhaps being TRBD1 or TRBD2 (5 bases each). This CDR3 region has 16 residues. Germline CDR1 and CDR2: LGHDT and YNNKEL (reference sequence). V was cut by 1 base and J by 2 bases, with 15 bases left in between.